Below are 21 T cell receptor beta chains sequenced from a single sample in a study of blood T cell repertoires in COVID-19. Sequencing used immunoSEQ multiplex PCR; TCRdb keeps in-frame clones, though not all of them. Here the sample spans roughly 220,000 clones, 65% to 85% being singletons. The sequenced material came from PBMCs or T cells enriched from blood (not recorded which). These receptors were obtained from a man aged 30 to 45 with acute COVID-19.

The gene calls are TRBV2 and TRBJ1-1, with D maybe TRBD1 (5 bases). V was shortened by 11 bases and J by 5 bases, with 12 bases between the two germline ends. The CDR3 has 11 residues. CDR1 is SNHLY, CDR2 FYNNEI, per germline. This CDR3 reads CAPGRRTEAFF. CDR3 bases: TGTGCCCCAGGGAGGAGAACTGAAGCTTTCTTT.

The rearrangement uses TRBV6-5 and TRBJ1-2, with TRBD1 matching 8 bases. The CDR3 is made up of 13 amino acids. Germline-derived CDR1 and CDR2 are MNHEY and SVGAGI. V lost 6 bases and J lost 2; bases outside the gene matches: 2. In nucleotides, the CDR3 is TGTGCCAGCAGCCGGACAGGGAACTATGGCTACACCTTC. Translating gives CASSRTGNYGYTF.

V and J are TRBV28 and TRBJ1-2; tentatively, D is TRBD1 (5 bases). The CDR3 has 16 residues. Trimming took 2 bases from V and 4 from J, leaving 17 bases between them. Germline V gives CDR1 MDHEN, CDR2 SYDVKM. The CDR3 nucleotides are TGTGCCAGCAGTTTAGGGAGGGGCGAAGGGTCCTATGGCTACACCTTC. It is translated as CASSLGRGEGSYGYTF.

The rearrangement joins TRBV6-5 to TRBJ2-7; D is perhaps TRBD1 (5 bases). Looked up from germline, CDR1 is MNHEY and CDR2 is SVGAGI. V dropped 6 bases and J dropped 0 bases, with 15 bases sitting between them. The CDR3 extends over 15 amino acids. CDR3 loop: CASRAPADSSYEQYF. CDR3 DNA sequence: TGTGCCAGCAGAGCCCCGGCCGACAGCTCCTACGAGCAGTACTTC.

The CDR3 bases are TGTGCCAGCAGCCTCGAGGATCGGGGTACGCAGTATTTT. Translation: CASSLEDRGTQYF. The V and J genes are TRBV7-7 and TRBJ2-3, with D maybe TRBD2 (5 bases). Trimming cost V 5 bases and J 8 bases, with 14 bases left between them. Germline V gene data show CDR1 as SSHAT and CDR2 as FNYEAQ (reference sequence). The CDR3 length is 13 residues.

The chain is built from TRBV18 and TRBJ1-4; no definite D call. The V end lost 4 bases, the J end lost 8 bases, and 14 bases lay between the germline ends. CDR1 and CDR2 from the germline V gene are KGHSH and LQKENI. The CDR3 runs 14 residues. The CDR3 nucleotides read TGTGCCAGCTCACGGTCGAGTCTTTTGGAAAAACTGTTTTTT. Translating it yields CASSRSSLLEKLFF.

The V and J genes are TRBV7-3 and TRBJ2-2; D may be TRBD1 (6 bases). The ends were cut back, 5 bases at V and 12 bases at J, with 22 bases in the middle. Germline V lookup: CDR1 SGHTA, CDR2 FQGTGA. CDR3 size: 15 residues. CDR3 protein: CASSPTGTPSEKLFF. CDR3 coding DNA: TGTGCCAGCAGCCCGACCGGGACACCGTCGGAGAAGCTGTTTTTT.

This clone was seen just once. The chain has TRBV3-1 (or the pseudogene TRBV3-2) and TRBJ2-7, with a possible D match to TRBD2 (5 bases). The germline V gene encodes CDR1 LGHDT and CDR2 YNNKEL (reference sequence). The CDR3 has 14 residues. V was pared by 2 bases and J by 2 bases, with 10 bases between. In DNA, the CDR3 is TGTGCCAGCAGCCAACGGGGAGCCGCCTACGAGCAGTACTTC. Translating gives CASSQRGAAYEQYF.

This clone was counted a single time. This chain joins TRBV29-1 and TRBJ2-5; TRBD1 agrees at 7 bases. Looked up from germline, CDR1 is SQVTM and CDR2 is ANQGSEA. J was trimmed by 7 bases and V by 3 bases; bases with no gene match: 8. CDR3 length equals 13 residues. CDR3 sequence reads: CSVDQTGLGTQYF. DNA of the CDR3: TGCAGCGTTGACCAGACAGGGTTGGGGACCCAGTACTTC. Supplemented by reference TRBV29-1 and TRBJ2-5, the full variable domain reads SAVISQKPSRDICQRGTSLTIQCQVDSQVTMMFWYRQQPGQSLTLIATANQGSEATYESGFVIDKFPISRPNLTFSTLTVSNMSPEDSSIYLCSVDQTGLGTQYFGPGTRLLVL.

The chain joins TRBV27 to TRBJ2-7; TRBD1 matches 10 bases. The CDR3 covers 16 residues. With V trimmed by 2 bases and J by 6 bases, 10 bases remained unmatched. Germline V gene lookup returns CDR1 MNHEY and CDR2 SMNVEV (reference sequence). The CDR3: CASSLKPGQGKGEQYF. The CDR3 DNA follows: TGTGCCAGCAGTTTAAAACCGGGACAGGGGAAGGGCGAGCAGTACTTC.

The chain uses TRBV27 and TRBJ1-2; D is unresolved. CDR1 is MNHEY, CDR2 SMNVEV, per germline (reference sequence). The CDR3 is made up of 13 amino acids. V lost 3 bases and J lost 1, with 6 bases in between. The CDR3 DNA follows: TGTGCCAGCAGTTTCACAAGTAACTATGGCTACACCTTC. Translating gives CASSFTSNYGYTF.

This clone occurred once. The CDR3 DNA follows: TGTGCCAGCAGAGGCCGGGACAGCTCCTACGAGCAGTACTTC. Translating gives CASRGRDSSYEQYF. The chain has TRBV27 and TRBJ2-7, with 7 positions matching TRBD1. Germline V gene lookup returns CDR1 MNHEY and CDR2 SMNVEV (reference sequence). This CDR3 has 14 amino acids. V lost 6 bases to trimming and J lost 0 bases; unmatched junction nucleotides: 5.

V is TRBV9 and J is TRBJ2-7, with 8 bases lining up with TRBD2. Trimming at V came to 1 base and at J to 0 bases, leaving 3 bases not matched to a gene. The germline V gene encodes CDR1 SGDLS and CDR2 YYNGEE. The CDR3 spans 15 residues. The CDR3, as DNA: TGTGCCAGCAGCGTACTAGCGGGTTACTCCTACGAGCAGTACTTC. It yields the protein CASSVLAGYSYEQYF.

Note on this clone: The junction shows a germline mismatch at one end, possibly a read error. The chain employs TRBV5-1 and TRBJ2-5; 10 bases align to TRBD1. The length of the CDR3 is 13 residues. The germline CDR1 and CDR2 sequences are SGHRS and YFSETQ. The CDR3 coding sequence is TGCGCCAGCACCTTGGGACAGGGGGAGACCCAGTACTTC. Translating it yields CASTLGQGETQYF. Full variable domain (missing parts from reference TRBV5-1 and TRBJ2-5): KAGVTQTPRYLIKTRGQQVTLSCSPISGHRSVSWYQQTPGQGLQFLFEYFSETQRNKGNFPGRFSGRQFSNSRSEMNVSTLELGDSALYLCASTLGQGETQYFGPGTRLLVL.

V and J are TRBV30 and TRBJ2-3, with 10 bases aligning to TRBD2. The germline CDR1 and CDR2 sequences are GTSNPN and SVGIG (reference sequence). V was clipped by 0 bases and J by 5 bases; unmatched bases: 5. The CDR3 runs 15 residues. The CDR3 DNA reads TGTGCCTGGAGTGTAGGAGCGGGGGGGAGAGATACGCAGTATTTT. Protein: CAWSVGAGGRDTQYF.

V usage is TRBV7-6 and J usage is TRBJ1-3, with TRBD1 identical over 10 bases. Trimming removed 4 bases from V and 2 bases from J; junction bases left unmatched: 8. The CDR3 totals 17 residues. The germline V gene has CDR1 SGHVS and CDR2 FNYEAQ. CDR3 bases: TGTGCCAGCAGCTCATTTTCCGGGACAGGGGCTGGAAACACCATATATTTT. Amino acid sequence: CASSSFSGTGAGNTIYF.

This clone was seen only a few times. This chain uses TRBV9 with TRBJ1-6; the match to TRBD1 covers 7 bases. The CDR3 is made up of 14 amino acids. The ends lost 2 bases at V and 10 bases at J; junction bases unmatched: 6. Germline V gene data show CDR1 as SGDLS and CDR2 as YYNGEE. The CDR3 region is CASSVSTGASPLHF. CDR3 sequence (DNA): TGTGCCAGCAGCGTTAGTACAGGGGCGTCACCCCTCCACTTT.

This chain joins TRBV6-6 and TRBJ1-4, with 8 positions matching TRBD1. The germline gives CDR1 MNHNY, CDR2 SVGAGI (reference sequence). The J segment lost 8 bases and the V segment lost 6 bases, leaving 11 bases of the junction unmatched. CDR3 length: 15 amino acids. The CDR3 is CASSRSLQGGEKLFF. CDR3 DNA sequence: TGTGCCAGCAGCCGCTCTCTACAGGGGGGGGAAAAACTGTTTTTT.

Details on this clone: Additional DNA sequences in this sample encode the identical CDR3. This chain uses TRBV27 with TRBJ1-6, with TRBD1 matching 7 bases. The V gene's germline CDR1 is MNHEY and CDR2 SMNVEV (reference sequence). V gave up 6 bases and J gave up 7 bases; unmatched junction bases: 6. This CDR3 has 14 residues. The CDR3 DNA reads TGTGCCAGCAGACTTGACAGGGTGAATTCACCCCTCCACTTT. It codes for CASRLDRVNSPLHF.

The chain employs TRBV19 and TRBJ1-1; tentative D call: TRBD1 (5 bases). CDR3 size: 15 residues. The V and J ends lost 1 base and 0 bases respectively, with 9 bases between them. Per germline, CDR1 LNHDA and CDR2 SQIVND (reference sequence). The CDR3 nucleotides read TGTGCCAGTAGTATAGTTGCCAGGGTGAACACTGAAGCTTTCTTT. Protein product: CASSIVARVNTEAFF. Full variable domain (missing parts from reference TRBV19 and TRBJ1-1): DGGITQSPKYLFRKEGQNVTLSCEQNLNHDAMYWYRQDPGQGLRLIYYSQIVNDFQKGDIAEGYSVSREKKESFPLTVTSAQKNPTAFYLCASSIVARVNTEAFFGQGTRLTVV.

The rearrangement uses TRBV10-1 and TRBJ2-1; 9 bases are a match to TRBD2. The V and J ends lost 2 bases and 6 bases, in that order; junction bases with no gene match: 11. The germline V gene encodes CDR1 WNHNN and CDR2 SYGVQD (reference sequence). CDR3 length: 17 amino acids. The CDR3 DNA is TGCGCCAGCAGTGAGAAGAGCGGGGGGACCTCCGCCAATGAGCAGTTCTTC. This translates into CASSEKSGGTSANEQFF.